This T cell receptor beta chain was identified in a study of control samples from healthy donors and cancer patients. Profiling relied on immunoSEQ multiplex PCR, and the TCRdb table lists in-frame clones only, not all of them. Here the sample spans more than 150,000 clones, 92% being singletons. This clone was recorded only once. V lost 10 bases to trimming and J lost 2 bases, with 14 bases between them. Looked up from germline, CDR1 is MNHEY and CDR2 is SMNVEV (reference sequence). This CDR3 has 14 residues. The chain uses TRBV27 and TRBJ2-2; D tentatively reads TRBD1 or TRBD2 (5 bases each). The sequence derives from a woman aged 25 to 39 in good health. The sequenced sample was blood. The CDR3 DNA follows: TGTGCCACACAAAGGGACGTAAACACCGGGGAGCTGTTTTTT. Amino acids: CATQRDVNTGELFF.